Below are 3 T cell receptor beta chains sequenced from a single sample in a study of cytomegalovirus exposure and HLA in healthy donors. PCR was performed using 60 Vbeta and 13 Jbeta primers. Repertoires were generated with immunoSEQ multiplex PCR, while TCRdb's copy carries only in-frame clones and drops some. The table records over 150,000 clones, 75% to 85% of them present only once. The sequencing sample was made of PBMCs. The receptors stem from a boy younger than 18 in good health and CMV-seronegative.

In this sample, this clone turned up a few times. The chain combines TRBV4-1 with TRBJ1-2; 7 nucleotides match TRBD1. From germline, CDR1 is MGHRA and CDR2 YSYEKL. The junction had 12 bases not matched to a gene; V was cut back by 1 base and J by 7 bases. The CDR3 has 16 amino acids. The CDR3 DNA sequence: TGCGCCAGCAGCCAAGGGTCTGCACAGGGGTTCAGTGGCTACACCTTC. It codes for CASSQGSAQGFSGYTF.

This chain joins TRBV6-5 and TRBJ2-2, with D uncertain. The V and J ends lost 8 bases and 3 bases respectively, with 13 bases between them. The CDR3 is made up of 14 amino acids. Germline V lookup: CDR1 MNHEY, CDR2 SVGAGI. The CDR3 coding sequence is TGTGCCAGCCGAACGTACGAGTACACCGGGGAGCTGTTTTTT. Amino acids: CASRTYEYTGELFF.

This clone was picked up a small number of times. The chain has TRBV7-2 and TRBJ2-7, with TRBD2 matching 8 bases. The CDR3 extends over 16 amino acids. The V and J ends lost 0 bases and 2 bases, in that order; junction bases with no gene match: 6. The V gene's germline CDR1 is SGHTA and CDR2 FQGNSA. The CDR3 DNA is TGTGCCAGCAGCTTAGCGGGCGGGAGGAACACCTACGAGCAGTACTTC. Protein product: CASSLAGGRNTYEQYF.